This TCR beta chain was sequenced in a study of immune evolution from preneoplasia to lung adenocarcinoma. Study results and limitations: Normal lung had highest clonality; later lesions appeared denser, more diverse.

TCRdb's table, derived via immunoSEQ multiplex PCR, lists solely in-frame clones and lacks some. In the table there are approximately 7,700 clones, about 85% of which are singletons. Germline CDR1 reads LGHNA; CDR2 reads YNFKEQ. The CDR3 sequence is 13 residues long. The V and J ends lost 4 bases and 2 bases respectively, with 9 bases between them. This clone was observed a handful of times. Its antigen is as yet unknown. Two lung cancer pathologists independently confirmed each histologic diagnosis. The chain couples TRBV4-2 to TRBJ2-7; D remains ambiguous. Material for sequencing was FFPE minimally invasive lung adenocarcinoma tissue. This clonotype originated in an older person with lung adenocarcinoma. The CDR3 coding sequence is TGTGCCAGCAGCCTGGGCGGAACCTACGAGCAGTACTTC. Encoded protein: CASSLGGTYEQYF.